This T cell receptor (beta chain) was identified during a study of T cell responses to AZD1222 COVID-19 vaccine. The CDR3 has 13 amino acids. Germline assignment: CDR1 GTSNPN and CDR2 SVGIG (reference sequence). Trimming shortened V by 3 bases and J by 0 bases, and 9 bases separated the two germline ends. Assay: immunoSEQ multiplex PCR; the TCRdb copy retains only in-frame clones and omits some. The data show 110,000 to 150,000 clones, 80% to 90% seen once. The chain uses TRBV30 and TRBJ2-7; D is unclear. The source of this sequence is an adult in good health. The sample here was peripheral blood, taken on day 0 of AZD1222 vaccination. The CDR3 spells CAWSPLSSYEQYF. CDR3 DNA: TGTGCCTGGAGCCCGTTAAGCTCCTACGAGCAGTACTTC.